This T cell receptor beta chain emerged from a study of T cells in Graves' hyperthyroidism and ophthalmopathy. RNA transcripts provided the source from which TCR beta CDR3 regions were amplified. Primed by the HTBI set, a first-round RT-PCR was run on the TCR CDR3. In TCRdb, the multiplex PCR reads were re-called with MiXCR into one record per CDR3 protein. The sample includes more than 300,000 distinct CDR3 sequences, about 18% of them seen just once. General study results and limits: Separation of ophthalmopathy from stable hyperthyroidism was achieved by a 13 V-J model.

In its sample, this clonotype was seen many times. Its specificity is unknown. The CDR3 loop spans 12 amino acids. Germline loops: CDR1 SNHLY, CDR2 FYNNEI. Trimming took 1 base from V and 10 from J; bases not matched to a gene: 3. This TCR was recovered from a young woman with Graves' hyperthyroidism that later progressed to Graves' ophthalmopathy. The sequenced sample consisted of blood. The rearrangement joins TRBV2 to TRBJ1-1; TRBD1 matches 7 bases. The DNA of the CDR3 is TGTGCCAGCAGTGAAGGACAGGGTTCAGCTTTCTTT. It is translated as CASSEGQGSAFF.